One sample yielded the 23 T cell receptor beta chains listed below, sequenced in a study of identical twins. MiXCR, run by TCRdb on the 5' RACE reads, gives a single entry per CDR3 protein. This table holds some 500,000 distinct CDR3 sequences, roughly an eighth found once. These data are also associated with another study on yellow fever vaccine responses in identical twins.

Sequencing was done on a sample of CD4+ T cells sorted from blood. These receptors originate from a woman younger than 30 in good health.

The J gene is TRBJ1-3, the V gene TRBV25-1; 7 bases line up with TRBD1. The CDR3 has 16 amino acids. CDR1 MGHDK and CDR2 SYGVNS come from the germline V gene. Trimming cost V 3 bases and J 4 bases; bases outside gene matches: 9. This chain's CDR3 is CASSDYRGSRGNTIYF. The CDR3 nucleotides read TGTGCCAGCAGTGATTACAGGGGTTCGAGGGGAAACACCATATATTTT.

DNA for the CDR3: TGTGCCAGCAGCCGAACAGGGGGCGGTGGCGACACTGAAGCTTTCTTT. Protein product: CASSRTGGGGDTEAFF. The chain links TRBV7-3 to TRBJ1-1; 9 nucleotides line up with TRBD1. J was trimmed by 3 bases and V by 5 bases; bases with no gene match: 10. Germline loops: CDR1 SGHTA, CDR2 FQGTGA. CDR3 length: 16 amino acids.

In this sample, this clonotype turned up many times. This chain connects TRBV29-1 to TRBJ2-5; a possible D gene is TRBD2 (5 bases). The germline gives CDR1 SQVTM, CDR2 ANQGSEA. Trimming pared 2 bases from V and 4 bases from J, leaving 11 bases between. This CDR3 region has 13 residues. CDR3 loop: CSVERGMGETQYF. The CDR3 nucleotides read TGCAGCGTTGAAAGAGGGATGGGAGAGACCCAGTACTTC.

This sequence joins TRBV6-1 and TRBJ2-7; 7 bases match TRBD1. The CDR3 runs to 16 residues. V shed 2 bases, J shed 7 bases, and the junction held 14 bases outside the gene matches. Germline V gives CDR1 MNHNS, CDR2 SASEGT. CDR3 region: CASSEYPTGSLGEQYF. The CDR3 nucleotides are TGTGCCAGCAGTGAATACCCGACAGGGAGCCTGGGGGAGCAGTACTTC.

This clonotype has a count of ten or more. The chain carries TRBV6-5 and TRBJ2-5; the D gene is possibly TRBD1 (6 bases). The germline gives CDR1 MNHEY, CDR2 SVGAGI. Trimming shortened V by 7 bases and J by 4 bases, and 13 bases separated the two germline ends. The CDR3 sequence is 13 residues long. CDR3 in amino acids: CASKTPGVETQYF. Here the CDR3 DNA reads TGTGCCAGCAAAACCCCAGGGGTAGAGACCCAGTACTTC.

This clonotype was picked up a small number of times. V and J are TRBV3-1 and TRBJ2-2, with D unresolved. There are 16 residues in the CDR3. Per germline, CDR1 LGHDT and CDR2 YNNKEL (reference sequence). The V and J ends lost 1 base and 4 bases respectively, with 13 bases between them. This CDR3 reads CASSQGWGMGTGELFF. Written as DNA, the CDR3 is TGTGCCAGCAGCCAAGGTTGGGGTATGGGCACCGGGGAGCTGTTTTTT.

This chain uses TRBV12-3 or TRBV12-4 with TRBJ2-3; 9 nucleotides match TRBD1. This CDR3 is 18 amino acids long. V shed 5 bases and J 1 base; nucleotides not matched to a gene: 13. The CDR3 nucleotides read TGTGCCAGCAGTCCCGGGACAGGGTCCTCTCGGGGCACAGATACGCAGTATTTT. Its protein is CASSPGTGSSRGTDTQYF.

This clonotype has ten or more counts. This chain joins TRBV5-1 and TRBJ1-1, with TRBD1 matching 10 bases. Germline V CDR1 and CDR2: SGHRS, YFSETQ. V trimming: 4 bases; J trimming: 1 base; junction bases outside the gene matches: 4. The CDR3 length is 15 residues. CDR3 sequence: CASSARDRGNTEAFF. The CDR3 nucleotides are TGCGCCAGCAGCGCCCGGGACAGGGGGAACACTGAAGCTTTCTTT.

This clonotype was recorded a few times. The chain couples TRBV6-1 to TRBJ1-5; a weak D match, TRBD1 (6 bases). Germline CDR1 reads MNHNS; CDR2 reads SASEGT. The CDR3 is 14 amino acids. The ends were cut back, 6 bases at V and 3 bases at J, with 12 bases in the middle. CDR3 DNA: TGTGCCAGCAGCAGGACAGCACACAATCAGCCCCAGCATTTT. Encoded protein: CASSRTAHNQPQHF.

This clonotype was found a few times. The chain has TRBV11-2 and TRBJ2-2, with 8 bases aligning to TRBD1. The trim removed 4 bases at V and 8 bases at J, leaving 12 bases unmatched. The CDR3 consists of 16 residues. CDR1 and CDR2 from the germline V gene are SGHAT and FQNNGV. CDR3 sequence: CASSSPLRTGRGELFF. DNA for the CDR3: TGTGCCAGCAGCTCCCCATTAAGGACAGGGCGAGGGGAGCTGTTTTTT. Full variable domain (remainder filled in from reference TRBV11-2 and TRBJ2-2): EAGVAQSPRYKIIEKRQSVAFWCNPISGHATLYWYQQILGQGPKLLIQFQNNGVVDDSQLPKDRFSAERLKGVDSTLKIQPAKLEDSAVYLCASSSPLRTGRGELFFGEGSRLTVL.

This clonotype was found many times. The rearrangement uses TRBV24-1 and TRBJ2-5, with 10 bases fitting TRBD2. Germline CDR1 is KGHDR and CDR2 is SFDVKD. This CDR3 spans 18 amino acids. The V and J ends lost 0 bases and 5 bases, in that order; junction bases with no gene match: 11. The CDR3 DNA sequence: TGTGCCACCAGTGATTTGGATCTAGCGGGGGCCAATAGGGAGACCCAGTACTTC. Translated, it gives CATSDLDLAGANRETQYF.

The rearrangement links TRBV3-1 to TRBJ2-5; D is unclear. From germline, CDR1 is LGHDT and CDR2 YNNKEL (reference sequence). CDR3 size: 13 residues. Trimming stripped 1 base from V and 9 bases from J, with 12 bases between. CDR3 bases: TGTGCCAGCAGCCAAGGTGCGGCCTGGGCCCAGTACTTC. It yields the protein CASSQGAAWAQYF.

The rearrangement joins TRBV7-9 to TRBJ2-5; the D is unclear. This CDR3 has 14 residues. V lost 5 bases and J 5 bases, leaving 15 bases between the germline ends. Germline V gene data show CDR1 as SEHNR and CDR2 as FQNEAQ (reference sequence). CDR3 in DNA: TGTGCCAGCAGCCAAGAGCTTCGGGCGGAGACCCAGTACTTC. It encodes CASSQELRAETQYF.

The chain carries TRBV19 and TRBJ2-1; 7 bases fit TRBD2. V lost 4 bases and J lost 4; bases outside the gene matches: 4. This CDR3 has 14 residues. The germline V gene encodes CDR1 LNHDA and CDR2 SQIVND (reference sequence). The DNA of the CDR3 is TGTGCCAGTAGTAATCGCGGGAGATACAATGAGCAGTTCTTC. Protein: CASSNRGRYNEQFF.

This clonotype was seen many times. The CDR3 region is CSARGVLGPYEQYF. CDR3 DNA: TGCAGTGCTAGAGGAGTTTTGGGCCCCTACGAGCAGTACTTC. The chain links TRBV20-1 to TRBJ2-7; D unresolved. V was shortened by 1 base and J by 2 bases, with 12 bases between the two germline ends. CDR3 size: 14 residues. Germline V lookup: CDR1 DFQATT, CDR2 SNEGSKA (reference sequence).

This clonotype occurred a few times. The rearrangement links TRBV10-1 to TRBJ2-1; perhaps TRBD1 as D (7 bases). The CDR3 runs 13 residues. The germline V gene has CDR1 WNHNN and CDR2 SYGVQD (reference sequence). V was shortened by 6 bases and J by 4 bases, with 10 bases between the two germline ends. The CDR3 reads CASSAGQYNEQFF. The CDR3, as DNA: TGCGCCAGCAGCGCGGGACAGTACAATGAGCAGTTCTTC.

This rearrangement joins TRBV12-3 or TRBV12-4 to TRBJ2-1; 7 bases line up with TRBD2. This CDR3 has 17 amino acids. Trimming at V came to 5 bases and at J to 4 bases, leaving 14 bases not matched to a gene. CDR3 sequence (DNA): TGTGCCAGCAGTCTCCAGATAAGCGGGGCCGGATACAATGAGCAGTTCTTC. Protein sequence: CASSLQISGAGYNEQFF.

This clonotype was found a few times. The chain employs TRBV20-1 and TRBJ1-1, with a tentative D call TRBD1 (6 bases). The V and J ends lost 8 bases and 2 bases respectively, with 12 bases between them. Germline assignment: CDR1 DFQATT and CDR2 SNEGSKA (reference sequence). CDR3 length: 12 amino acids. The CDR3 nucleotides are TGCAGTCTTCTGGGGGCAAACACTGAAGCTTTCTTT. Translating gives CSLLGANTEAFF.

Here the CDR3 reads CASSTSGFTEAFF. In DNA, the CDR3 is TGTGCCAGCTCAACGTCAGGATTCACTGAAGCTTTCTTT. V usage is TRBV18 and J usage is TRBJ1-1, with D unresolved. From germline, CDR1 is KGHSH and CDR2 LQKENI. The CDR3 is made up of 13 amino acids. Trimming left V 5 bases short and J 4 bases short, with 11 bases between.

The rearrangement links TRBV4-3 to TRBJ2-3, with 7 bases identical to TRBD1. The junction had 6 bases not matched to a gene; V was cut back by 0 bases and J by 0 bases. Germline loops: CDR1 LGHNA, CDR2 YSLEER. There are 17 residues in the CDR3. The CDR3 DNA follows: TGCGCCAGCAGCCAAGACCGGGACAGATATAGCACAGATACGCAGTATTTT. It yields the protein CASSQDRDRYSTDTQYF.

The sample holds a few counts of this clonotype. The chain recombines TRBV5-1 with TRBJ2-1, with D possibly TRBD1 on 6 matching bases. Trimming removed 3 bases from V and 2 bases from J, with 9 bases in between. Germline CDR1 is SGHRS and CDR2 is YFSETQ. CDR3 length equals 14 residues. CDR3 in amino acids: CASSYGQTYNEQFF. The DNA for the CDR3 is TGCGCCAGCAGCTACGGACAGACCTACAATGAGCAGTTCTTC.

The table lists this clonotype with a few counts. The chain joins TRBV28 to TRBJ2-7; D perhaps matches TRBD1 (6 bases). Trimming pared 5 bases from V and 4 bases from J, leaving 18 bases between. Germline-derived CDR1 and CDR2 are MDHEN and SYDVKM. The CDR3 loop spans 15 amino acids. The CDR3: CASSAHIQGRYEQYF. The CDR3 DNA reads TGTGCCAGCAGTGCCCATATACAGGGTCGGTACGAGCAGTACTTC.

The V gene is TRBV7-2, the J gene TRBJ2-2; D call uncertain. Germline assignment: CDR1 SGHTA and CDR2 FQGNSA. CDR3 length: 16 residues. Deletions cut 5 bases from V and 3 bases from J, with 16 bases between. The CDR3 coding sequence is TGTGCCAGCAGCCCAGAAGGTTCTAGGTACACCGGGGAGCTGTTTTTT. It codes for CASSPEGSRYTGELFF. The full variable domain, rest sourced from reference TRBV7-2 and TRBJ2-2, is GAGVSQSPSNKVTEKGKDVELRCDPISGHTALYWYRQSLGQGLEFLIYFQGNSAPDKSGLPSDRFSAERTGGSVSTLTIQRTQQEDSAVYLCASSPEGSRYTGELFFGEGSRLTVL.